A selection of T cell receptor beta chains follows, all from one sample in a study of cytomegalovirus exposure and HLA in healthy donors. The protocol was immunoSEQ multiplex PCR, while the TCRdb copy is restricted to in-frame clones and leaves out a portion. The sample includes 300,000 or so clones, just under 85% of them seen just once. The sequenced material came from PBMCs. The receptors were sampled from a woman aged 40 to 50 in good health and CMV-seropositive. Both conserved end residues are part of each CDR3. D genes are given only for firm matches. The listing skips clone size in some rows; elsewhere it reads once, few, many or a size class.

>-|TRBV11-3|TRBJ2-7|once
TGTGCCAGCAGCTTAGCGGGAGACACCCACGAGCAGTACTTC
CASSLAGDTHEQYF
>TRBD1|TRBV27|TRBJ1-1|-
TGTGCCAGCAGTTTTAGACAGGGCCAAACCATGAACACTGAAGCTTTCTTT
CASSFRQGQTMNTEAFF
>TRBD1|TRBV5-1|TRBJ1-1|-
TGCGCCAGCAGCTTAGATGGGGGACAGGATAGTACTGAAGCTTTCTTT
CASSLDGGQDSTEAFF
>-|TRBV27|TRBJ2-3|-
TGTGCCAGCACCCCCAGAGCTAGCCGGGCCACAGATACGCAGTATTTT
CASTPRASRATDTQYF
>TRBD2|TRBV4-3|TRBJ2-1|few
TGCGCCAGCAGCCAGGTCCTAGCGGTGAGCTCCTACAATGAGCAGTTCTTC
CASSQVLAVSSYNEQFF
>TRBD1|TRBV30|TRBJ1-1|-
TGTGCCTGGCTCGACCCGGGACAGATGAACACTGAAGCTTTCTTT
CAWLDPGQMNTEAFF
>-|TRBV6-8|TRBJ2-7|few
TGTGCCAGCAGTTACTCGCTAGGTACCTACGAGCAGTACTTC
CASSYSLGTYEQYF
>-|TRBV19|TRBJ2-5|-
TGTGCCAGTAGTCCCGAAGCCCTAATGCAAGAGACCCAGTACTTC
CASSPEALMQETQYF
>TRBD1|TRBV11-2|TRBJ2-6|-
TGTGCCAGCACCCAGACAGGGGGCCGAGCTGGGGCCAACGTCCTGACTTTC
CASTQTGGRAGANVLTF
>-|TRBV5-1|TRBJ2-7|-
TGCGCCAGCAGCTTGGTGGACAAGGAAACCTACGAGCAGTACTTC
CASSLVDKETYEQYF
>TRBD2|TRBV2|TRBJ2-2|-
TGTGCCAGCAGTGAGATAGCGGGAGGCACCGGGGAGCTGTTTTTT
CASSEIAGGTGELFF
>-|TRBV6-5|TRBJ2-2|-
TGTGCCAGCAACGGCGGGACGAACACCGGGGAGCTGTTTTTT
CASNGGTNTGELFF